This T cell receptor (beta chain) was captured by sequencing in a study of blood T cell repertoires in COVID-19 (TCRdb year 2020). Looking at the study overall: The collaborator samples originated in the United States, Italy and Spain and spanned the acute and convalescent phases of COVID-19. The prospective study material was composed of cDNA or gDNA derived from T cells, B-cell-depleted T cells, or PBMCs. Deeply sampled blood TCRbeta repertoires from subjects exposed to, actively infected with, or recovered from COVID-19 were included in the dataset. The repertoires were released in a freely available public database meant as a resource for research on the immune response to SARS-CoV-2. Samples came from the ongoing ImmuneRACE study (first 160 participants) plus 1,254 subjects from 6 global collaborators. A de-identified subject ID, COVID-19 status, age in years and sex were almost always included in the sample metadata. Where available, HLA class I and class II types were obtained from metadata supplied by the sample provider rather than from assay-based typing. The full study reports these points: The quantity of clinical and demographic metadata differed by source and by participant and was supplied without curation.

At one collaborating source in Seattle, patients were enrolled during active infection and were followed longitudinally through the course of disease. Collaborating institutions collected whole blood in K2EDTA tubes following their own protocols. For TCRbeta analysis, collaborator samples were shipped as frozen whole blood, as isolated PBMCs, or as DNA extracted from either sample type. Remarks on this clone: It has no known antigen specificity. No qualities accompany the bases; no much larger clone lies one base away.

The immunoSEQ Assay, a bias-controlled multiplex PCR, was used to amplify TCRbeta CDR3 regions from genomic DNA. For the original study's pipeline: The number of nucleated cells in each sample was estimated from the amplification of reference gene primers within the assay. To quantify the absolute abundance of each unique TCRbeta CDR3 rearrangement, sequence reads were collapsed and filtered. Productive Simpson clonality was computed per sample as the square root of Simpson's diversity index over productive rearrangements. The table was pulled from immuneACCESS by TCRdb, which kept in-frame rearrangements only. Such tables lose some clones; where checked, under half of the loss comes from unresolved V genes, and the rest has no known cause. V and J calls and clone size follow that table, whereas D and trimming were derived from the DNA. This sample comprises about 160,000 clones, around 92% of them detected only once. Approximately 4.8% of the sample is held by the ten biggest clonotypes.

The specimen sequenced was peripheral blood. The sequence derives from a man in his thirties or forties with COVID-19, enrolled during active disease.

Here the CDR3 is given as CASSPNQGAHGEAFF. The nucleotides are TGTGCCAGCTCACCAAACCAGGGGGCGCATGGTGAAGCTTTCTTT. The sequence is built from TRBV18 and TRBJ1-1; the junction holds 8 bases that match TRBD1. V is cut back by 2 bases and J by 7 bases, with 9 bases in the junction unmatched. The CDR3 runs 15 residues from the cysteine to the phenylalanine. Only the CDR3 region is kept as DNA, spanning 45 bases read in frame from base 1. CDR1 KGHSH and CDR2 LQKENI are derived from the germline V gene.